These 21 T cell receptor beta chains originate from one sample sequenced in a study. TCRdb processed the 5' RACE reads anew with MiXCR; each CDR3 protein has one entry. Among roughly 52,000 distinct CDR3 sequences listed, 17% were seen once. The sequenced sample consisted of naive CD4+ T cells sorted from blood. Regarding subset: naive CD4+ T cells, CD4+CD45RA+CD25-. The receptors shown here come from a female donor with breast cancer.

The J gene is TRBJ1-1, the V gene TRBV5-1; D call uncertain. There are 14 residues in the CDR3. Looked up from germline, CDR1 is SGHRS and CDR2 is YFSETQ. V was pared by 4 bases and J by 5 bases, with 15 bases between. The CDR3 sequence is CASSLPPPETEAFF. For the CDR3, the DNA is TGCGCCAGCAGCCTACCCCCGCCCGAGACTGAAGCTTTCTTT.

V and J are TRBV7-2 and TRBJ2-7; TRBD2 agrees at 7 bases. This CDR3 has 14 residues. Germline assignment: CDR1 SGHTA and CDR2 FQGNSA. Trimming removed 2 bases from V and 4 bases from J; junction bases left unmatched: 5. CDR3 in amino acids: CASSLNSGGYEQYF. The DNA of the CDR3 is TGTGCCAGCAGCTTAAATTCCGGGGGGTACGAGCAGTACTTC.

This clonotype has only a few counts. This chain uses TRBV20-1 with TRBJ2-7; D is uncertain. Germline CDR1 reads DFQATT; CDR2 reads SNEGSKA (reference sequence). Trimming shortened V by 0 bases and J by 1 base, and 7 bases separated the two germline ends. The CDR3 has 13 amino acids. The CDR3 nucleotides read TGCAGTGCTAGAGATACATTTTCCTACGAGCAGTACTTC. Protein product: CSARDTFSYEQYF.

This clonotype was picked up a small number of times. The V gene is TRBV11-2, the J gene TRBJ2-3; D possibly uses TRBD1 or TRBD2 (5 bases each). The CDR3 consists of 12 residues. Trimming shortened V by 4 bases and J by 5 bases, and 7 bases separated the two germline ends. Germline V gene lookup returns CDR1 SGHAT and CDR2 FQNNGV. CDR3 DNA: TGTGCCAGCAGCTATGGGGGAGATACGCAGTATTTT. This sequence encodes CASSYGGDTQYF.

The sample holds a few counts of this clonotype. The chain uses TRBV11-2 and TRBJ2-1; TRBD1 matches 7 bases. The CDR3 covers 13 residues. Germline V gene sequence: CDR1 SGHAT, CDR2 FQNNGV. V shed 2 bases, J shed 7 bases, and the junction held 2 bases outside the gene matches. Here the CDR3 DNA reads TGTGCCAGCAGCTTACAGACAGGGAATGAGCAGTTCTTC. Translating gives CASSLQTGNEQFF.

The rearrangement links TRBV20-1 to TRBJ1-1, with D perhaps TRBD1 (5 bases). The CDR3 is 13 amino acids. The germline gives CDR1 DFQATT, CDR2 SNEGSKA (reference sequence). The CDR3 loop reads CSGAGNLGTEAFF. CDR3 in DNA: TGCAGCGGGGCAGGGAATTTGGGCACTGAAGCTTTCTTT.

This chain links TRBV5-1 with TRBJ2-7; D gene ambiguous. Germline V CDR1 and CDR2: SGHRS, YFSETQ. Trimming took 4 bases from V and 2 from J, leaving 10 bases between them. This CDR3 has 13 amino acids. The CDR3 DNA is TGCGCCAGCAGCAGTCTGAGAACCTACGAGCAGTACTTC. Translating gives CASSSLRTYEQYF.

This clonotype has a count of ten or more. This chain joins TRBV6-1 and TRBJ2-7; TRBD2 agrees at 10 bases. CDR1 MNHNS and CDR2 SASEGT come from the germline V gene. V trimming: 6 bases; J trimming: 4 bases; junction bases outside the gene matches: 12. The length of the CDR3 is 16 residues. The CDR3 reads CASSAGLADLSYEQYF. Written as DNA, the CDR3 is TGTGCCAGCAGCGCCGGACTAGCGGACCTGTCTTACGAGCAGTACTTC.

In its sample, this clonotype was seen a few times. CDR3 amino acids: CSAAGTGSTDTQYF. The CDR3 DNA follows: TGCAGTGCTGCCGGGACGGGGAGCACAGATACGCAGTATTTT. The chain couples TRBV20-1 to TRBJ2-3; the D call may be TRBD1 or TRBD2 (5 bases each). With 5 bases removed from V and 0 bases from J, the gap between germline ends came to 12 bases. Germline V gene data show CDR1 as DFQATT and CDR2 as SNEGSKA (reference sequence). The CDR3 length is 14 residues.

The V call is TRBV11-3, the J call TRBJ1-1; D unclear. The germline CDR1 and CDR2 sequences are SGHNT and YENEEA. CDR3 length: 15 residues. V dropped 5 bases and J dropped 2 bases, with 15 bases sitting between them. DNA for the CDR3: TGTGCCAGCAGCCCGAAAGGGCTTCCAAACACTGAAGCTTTCTTT. Residues: CASSPKGLPNTEAFF.

This clonotype showed up many times. This chain uses TRBV6-5 with TRBJ2-4, with a weak D call TRBD1 (6 bases). The CDR3 extends over 12 amino acids. V dropped 5 bases and J dropped 8 bases, with 10 bases sitting between them. Germline V lookup: CDR1 MNHEY, CDR2 SVGAGI. DNA of the CDR3: TGTGCCAGCAGTGCGGACAGATACATTCAGTACTTC. Translating gives CASSADRYIQYF.

Of note for this clonotype: The germline gene is not matched at one end of the junction; a read error may be the cause. Written as DNA, the CDR3 is TGTTCCACCAGTGATTTCCAAGGGGCCGCTTTCTTT. This encodes CSTSDFQGAAFF. The gene calls are TRBV24-1 and TRBJ1-1, with a possible D match to TRBD1 (5 bases). This CDR3 is 12 amino acids long. Germline V lookup: CDR1 KGHDR, CDR2 SFDVKD.

As concerns this clonotype: A much more abundant neighbour one base away suggests this may be a read error. The CDR3 DNA sequence: TGTGCCAGCAGCCTCCAGAACACTGAAGCTTTCTTT. Translating it yields CASSLQNTEAFF. V is TRBV7-9 and J is TRBJ1-1; the D is unclear. The CDR3 runs to 12 residues. Germline CDR1 reads SEHNR; CDR2 reads FQNEAQ (reference sequence). V lost 5 bases and J lost 1, with 5 bases in between.

This chain connects TRBV6-1 to TRBJ2-5; D gene uncertain. The V gene's germline CDR1 is MNHNS and CDR2 SASEGT. The V end lost 4 bases, the J end lost 2 bases, and 8 bases lay between the germline ends. This CDR3 has 13 amino acids. This chain's CDR3 is CASSVGPQETQYF. CDR3 bases: TGTGCCAGCAGTGTCGGGCCTCAAGAGACCCAGTACTTC.

This clonotype was picked up a small number of times. The J gene is TRBJ2-1, the V gene TRBV5-1; D is undetermined. The CDR3 is 13 residues long. V was trimmed by 0 bases and J by 9 bases, leaving 10 bases between them. Germline values: CDR1 SGHRS, CDR2 YFSETQ. CDR3: CASSLGTTAEQFF. Here the CDR3 DNA reads TGCGCCAGCAGCTTGGGTACTACGGCTGAGCAGTTCTTC. The variable domain in full, with the rest retrieved from reference TRBV5-1 and TRBJ2-1, is KAGVTQTPRYLIKTRGQQVTLSCSPISGHRSVSWYQQTPGQGLQFLFEYFSETQRNKGNFPGRFSGRQFSNSRSEMNVSTLELGDSALYLCASSLGTTAEQFFGPGTRLTVL.

The rearrangement uses TRBV20-1 and TRBJ2-5, with 10 bases that match TRBD2. Trimming took 0 bases from V and 5 from J; bases not matched to a gene: 6. The germline CDR1 and CDR2 sequences are DFQATT and SNEGSKA (reference sequence). CDR3 length equals 15 residues. CDR3 DNA sequence: TGCAGTGCTAGAGATCCCCTAGCGGGAGACGAGACCCAGTACTTC. This gives the protein CSARDPLAGDETQYF.

This clonotype was counted between two and nine times. The germline gene is not matched at one end of the junction; a read error may be the cause. The chain carries TRBV3-1 and TRBJ1-1; TRBD1 matches at 8 bases. CDR1 and CDR2 (germline): LGHDT, YNNKEL (reference sequence). CDR3 length: 15 amino acids. CDR3 residues: CASSEDRGSIPEAFF. The CDR3 nucleotides read TGTGCCAGCAGCGAAGACAGGGGTTCGATCCCTGAAGCTTTCTTT.

For this clonotype: A read error may explain this, as a much larger clone is one base away. The chain uses TRBV7-2 and TRBJ2-3; D unclear. The V and J ends lost 2 bases and 2 bases respectively, with 2 bases between them. Germline V CDR1 and CDR2: SGHTA, FQGNSA. The CDR3 covers 12 residues. The CDR3 spells CASSLFTDTQYF. In nucleotides, the CDR3 is TGTGCCAGCAGCTTATTCACAGATACGCAGTATTTT.

On this clonotype itself: A much larger clone lies one base from this, so it may be a read error. The CDR3 reads CASSEGARRINTEAFF. The CDR3 region has the DNA TGTGCCAGCAGCGAGGGGGCGCGCAGAATAAACACTGAAGCTTTCTTT. The rearrangement uses TRBV7-3 and TRBJ1-1, with TRBD1 matching over 7 bases. Germline V lookup: CDR1 SGHTA, CDR2 FQGTGA. The CDR3 length is 16 residues. V shed 5 bases, J shed 2 bases, and the junction held 11 bases outside the gene matches.

A remark on this clonotype: A much larger clone lies a single base off, so this may be a read error. The chain combines TRBV28 with TRBJ1-1, with TRBD1 matching over 9 bases. This CDR3 has 16 amino acids. Germline lookup yields CDR1 MDHEN and CDR2 SYDVKM. V lost 4 bases and J lost 1; bases outside the gene matches: 7. CDR3 protein: CASSSDRGVRNTEAFF. The CDR3 DNA follows: TGTGCCAGCAGTTCTGACAGGGGGGTGAGGAACACTGAAGCTTTCTTT.

This clonotype was detected only a few times. The chain joins TRBV5-1 to TRBJ1-2; no firm D call. The CDR3 runs to 13 residues. Trimming took 0 bases from V and 8 from J, leaving 11 bases between them. Germline V gives CDR1 SGHRS, CDR2 YFSETQ. CDR3 loop: CASSLGLGRGYTF. The DNA for the CDR3 is TGCGCCAGCAGCTTGGGTTTAGGGCGCGGCTACACCTTC.